These 21 T cell receptor beta chains were all obtained from the same sample, sequenced in a study of HIV-infected patients and healthy controls. Around 530 ng RNA was reverse transcribed with alpha and beta constant-region primers. Each of the alpha and beta chains got its own library through chain-specific third strand synthesis with indices. TCRdb ran MiXCR on the 5' RACE reads and lists one entry per CDR3 protein. This sample carries under 8,500 distinct CDR3 sequences, approximately 11% of them seen once, and the ten largest clones take 25% to 30%. Whole blood was used without fractionation, so all unsorted peripheral T cells were included. The specimen was blood, collected before antiretroviral therapy. The receptors derive from an adult with HIV infection.

This clonotype is classed as medium-sized. This sequence joins TRBV4-2 and TRBJ1-1, with 7 nucleotides matching TRBD1. Germline CDR1 reads LGHNA; CDR2 reads YNFKEQ. This CDR3 has 17 amino acids. V gave up 3 bases and J gave up 1 base; unmatched junction bases: 11. The CDR3 nucleotides read TGTGCCAGCAGCCACGCCAACCGGAGGGACAGGAACACTGAAGCTTTCTTT. Its protein is CASSHANRRDRNTEAFF.

CDR3 bases: TGTGCCAGCAGGGGGACGTATACAGGGGAAGCTTTCTTT. Translating it yields CASRGTYTGEAFF. The chain carries TRBV6-1 and TRBJ1-1; weak D call: TRBD1 (6 bases). In germline, CDR1 is MNHNS, CDR2 SASEGT. This CDR3 is 13 amino acids long. V dropped 6 bases and J dropped 8 bases, with 16 bases sitting between them.

This sequence joins TRBV12-3 or TRBV12-4 and TRBJ1-1; no definite D call. V was cut by 5 bases and J by 1 base, with 11 bases left in between. The CDR3 extends over 14 amino acids. The CDR3 sequence is CASSLTGTNTEAFF. The CDR3 DNA is TGTGCCAGCAGTCTCACGGGCACGAACACTGAAGCTTTCTTT.

Ten or more counts support this clonotype. This chain connects TRBV3-1 to TRBJ1-1, with a weak D call TRBD1 (5 bases). CDR3 length: 14 residues. Deletions cut 1 base from V and 5 bases from J, with 11 bases between. Germline V lookup: CDR1 LGHDT, CDR2 YNNKEL (reference sequence). The CDR3 DNA is TGTGCCAGCAGCCAAGCTACTAGGGGAACTGAAGCTTTCTTT. This codes for CASSQATRGTEAFF.

V is TRBV27 and J is TRBJ1-1; maybe TRBD1 (5 bases). V was shortened by 3 bases and J by 5 bases, with 10 bases between the two germline ends. This CDR3 is built from 13 residues. The V gene's germline CDR1 is MNHEY and CDR2 SMNVEV (reference sequence). The CDR3 here is CASSLQGSTEAFF. In nucleotides, the CDR3 is TGTGCCAGCAGTTTGCAGGGTTCGACTGAAGCTTTCTTT.

This clonotype was seen at least ten times. V gene TRBV7-2 combines with J gene TRBJ2-2, with TRBD1 matching over 9 bases. Germline lookup yields CDR1 SGHTA and CDR2 FQGNSA. V gave up 7 bases and J gave up 5 bases; unmatched junction bases: 11. The CDR3 extends over 16 amino acids. The CDR3 reads CASTRGDRAGTGELFF. The CDR3 nucleotides read TGTGCCAGCACACGGGGGGACAGGGCGGGGACCGGGGAGCTGTTTTTT.

This clonotype was seen only once. The chain uses TRBV30 and TRBJ2-7, with a tentative D call TRBD2 (6 bases). Germline lookup yields CDR1 GTSNPN and CDR2 SVGIG (reference sequence). Trimming stripped 4 bases from V and 1 base from J, with 14 bases between. The CDR3 has 14 amino acids. CDR3 in DNA: TGTGCCTGGAATCGGGGGAGTGGGTCCTACGAGCAGTACTTC. It is translated as CAWNRGSGSYEQYF.

This clonotype was recorded only once. The chain recombines TRBV7-9 with TRBJ1-1; 8 positions match TRBD1. The junction had 13 bases not matched to a gene; V was cut back by 4 bases and J by 6 bases. CDR3 size: 16 residues. Germline V lookup: CDR1 SEHNR, CDR2 FQNEAQ (reference sequence). Here the CDR3 DNA reads TGTGCCAGCAGCTCCGAAGACAGGGGAATTGGCGCTGAAGCTTTCTTT. Amino acids: CASSSEDRGIGAEAFF.

This clonotype was found many times. This sequence joins TRBV20-1 and TRBJ1-3; D remains unclear. CDR3 length: 13 amino acids. The germline gives CDR1 DFQATT, CDR2 SNEGSKA (reference sequence). V lost 3 bases and J lost 4, with 10 bases in between. Here the CDR3 DNA reads TGCAGTGCTAGGGGAGGGAACGGAAACACCATATATTTT. Translated, it gives CSARGGNGNTIYF.

The table lists this clonotype with many counts. The CDR3 nucleotides read TGTGCCAGCAGTGACAGACTAGCCTCTAGCTCCTACGAGCAGTACTTC. Protein product: CASSDRLASSSYEQYF. The rearrangement uses TRBV2 and TRBJ2-7; 7 bases are shared with TRBD2. V shed 3 bases and J 0 bases; nucleotides not matched to a gene: 8. The CDR3 contains 16 residues. Germline CDR1 and CDR2: SNHLY and FYNNEI.

In this sample, this clonotype is medium-sized. The chain recombines TRBV6-5 with TRBJ2-2; D is possibly TRBD1 or TRBD2 (6 bases each). V gave up 2 bases and J gave up 4 bases, with 14 bases separating them. Germline CDR1 is MNHEY and CDR2 is SVGAGI. The CDR3 has 16 amino acids. For the CDR3, the DNA is TGTGCCAGCAGTTACATGGGGGGCCGGGGCACCGGGGAGCTGTTTTTT. This gives the protein CASSYMGGRGTGELFF.

Ten or more counts support this clonotype. The V gene is TRBV18, the J gene TRBJ2-1, with 11 positions matching TRBD2. The length of the CDR3 is 16 residues. After removal of 5 bases from V and 2 bases from J, the junction contained 5 bases not matched to a gene. The V gene's germline CDR1 is KGHSH and CDR2 LQKENI. The CDR3 region is CASSSPSGRPYNEQFF. The CDR3 nucleotides read TGTGCCAGCTCATCCCCTAGCGGGAGGCCCTACAATGAGCAGTTCTTC.

The chain is built from TRBV27 and TRBJ2-3, with TRBD1 as a possible D gene (6 bases). V shed 7 bases and J shed 2 bases, with 16 bases lying between them. Germline V lookup: CDR1 MNHEY, CDR2 SMNVEV (reference sequence). The CDR3 spans 15 residues. CDR3 sequence: CASTLLGGVTDTQYF. The CDR3 region has the DNA TGTGCCAGCACTCTTCTAGGGGGAGTCACAGATACGCAGTATTTT.

By its share, this clonotype is medium-sized. The chain links TRBV29-1 to TRBJ1-2; 7 positions agree with TRBD1. Germline V gene sequence: CDR1 SQVTM, CDR2 ANQGSEA. Trimming removed 1 base from V and 8 bases from J; junction bases left unmatched: 7. CDR3 length: 13 residues. CDR3 residues: CSVEVPGGEGYTF. CDR3 nucleotide sequence: TGCAGCGTTGAAGTCCCAGGGGGAGAGGGCTACACCTTC.

By frequency in the sample, this clonotype is medium-sized. The CDR3 DNA follows: TGTGCCAGCAGTTTTGGAGGGAGAGGTGAGCAGTTCTTC. This gives the protein CASSFGGRGEQFF. The rearrangement links TRBV12-3 or TRBV12-4 to TRBJ2-1; the D gene is possibly TRBD2 (6 bases). This CDR3 spans 13 amino acids. The V end lost 3 bases, the J end lost 9 bases, and 12 bases lay between the germline ends.

The sample holds a few counts of this clonotype. The rearrangement joins TRBV19 to TRBJ1-1; possible D gene TRBD1, 5 bases. This CDR3 contains 13 residues. The V gene's germline CDR1 is LNHDA and CDR2 SQIVND (reference sequence). The V end was cut by 10 bases, the J end by 0 bases, with 12 bases between. The CDR3 sequence: CATKDMMNTEAFF. The CDR3 DNA follows: TGTGCCACAAAGGACATGATGAACACTGAAGCTTTCTTT.

In nucleotides, the CDR3 is TGCGCCAGCAGCTTGGACAGGGGGCCTGGAAACACCATATATTTT. Translated: CASSLDRGPGNTIYF. The chain employs TRBV5-1 and TRBJ1-3, with 9 positions matching TRBD1. This CDR3 comprises 15 residues. Trimming removed 0 bases from V and 2 bases from J; junction bases left unmatched: 0. CDR1 SGHRS and CDR2 YFSETQ come from the germline V gene.

By frequency in the sample, this clonotype is medium-sized (0.01 to 0.1%). The rearrangement uses TRBV20-1 and TRBJ2-1; D unresolved. Trimming left V 5 bases short and J 3 bases short, with 8 bases between. This CDR3 has 12 residues. Germline V gene lookup returns CDR1 DFQATT and CDR2 SNEGSKA (reference sequence). CDR3 sequence: CSAARSYNEQFF. DNA of the CDR3: TGCAGTGCTGCTAGGAGCTACAATGAGCAGTTCTTC.

In this sample, this clonotype turned up a few times. The genes are TRBV14 and TRBJ1-1; maybe TRBD1 (5 bases). CDR1 SGHDN and CDR2 FVKESK come from the germline V gene. CDR3 length equals 15 residues. Trimming took off 4 bases at V and 1 base at J, with 13 bases between the two ends. CDR3 region: CASSLLEGSNTEAFF. The CDR3 region has the DNA TGTGCCAGCAGCCTCCTAGAGGGGTCGAACACTGAAGCTTTCTTT.

This clonotype appeared many times. This sequence joins TRBV6-5 and TRBJ2-6; D remains unclear. The CDR3 loop spans 16 amino acids. The V gene's germline CDR1 is MNHEY and CDR2 SVGAGI. The ends were cut back, 2 bases at V and 0 bases at J, with 8 bases in the middle. The CDR3 sequence is CASSYKIRSGANVLTF. The CDR3, as DNA: TGTGCCAGCAGTTACAAAATCCGCTCTGGGGCCAACGTCCTGACTTTC.

This clonotype is judged medium-sized (0.01 to 0.1%). The V call is TRBV7-2, the J call TRBJ1-2; maybe TRBD1 (5 bases). Germline V gene sequence: CDR1 SGHTA, CDR2 FQGNSA. The CDR3 is made up of 13 amino acids. Trimming cost V 5 bases and J 2 bases, with 9 bases left between them. In nucleotides, the CDR3 is TGTGCCAGCAGCGTTGACAGCAACTATGGCTACACCTTC. Protein sequence: CASSVDSNYGYTF.